The clone carrying this TCR beta chain showed up many times. As yet, its antigen is unknown. V trimming: 3 bases; J trimming: 7 bases; junction bases outside the gene matches: 4. Germline CDR1 reads MDHEN; CDR2 reads SYDVKM. The CDR3 totals 14 residues. TCRdb reprocessed the reads with MiXCR, giving one entry per CDR3 protein. The profile covers about 470,000 distinct CDR3 sequences, with about 44% appearing a single time and around 45% taken by the ten largest. The sample belongs to a study of T cell repertoires in cytomegalovirus infection. Looking at the study overall: Well-studied HLA-B-restricted epitopes and recently identified HLA-C-restricted epitopes of CMV were both used in the study.

General observations from the study: Within the response measured ex vivo, HLA-C-restricted CMV-specific TCR beta clonotypes were dominant.

The sample in question was cultured PBMCs, obtained from culture after CMV antigen stimulation. The source of this sequence is a human donor in good health (CMV status not recorded). Some clones in this sample may be carry-over from other donors' samples. This rearrangement joins TRBV28 to TRBJ1-5, with 9 bases that match TRBD1. The CDR3 DNA is TGTGCCAGCAGTTTCAGGACAGGGGACCAGCCCCAGCATTTT. Translating it yields CASSFRTGDQPQHF.